This TCR beta chain was recorded in a study of CD8 T cells in ankylosing spondylitis. Overall study results and limits: Matched ankylosing spondylitis synovial fluid reportedly contained a significantly enriched population of disease-linked clones. Disease-linked clones were found to be CD8+ and relatively rare in peripheral blood. Within ankylosing spondylitis blood, a TCR beta motif made up of several highly homologous variants appeared to be characteristic.

Trimming stripped 3 bases from V and 1 base from J, with 6 bases between. The CDR3 is 13 amino acids. CDR1 and CDR2 (germline): SGHTA, FQGNSA. With molecular barcodes, quantitative 5'-RACE was used to make the TCR beta libraries. TCRdb reanalysed the 5' RACE reads using MiXCR and keeps one entry per CDR3 protein. The data show 300,000 to 400,000 distinct CDR3 sequences, around 10% seen once. This clonotype was seen a handful of times. Its antigen is undetermined. J is TRBJ2-5 and V is TRBV7-2; D is unresolved. The sample consisted of blood, either unsorted or a sorted T cell fraction (not recorded which). The source of this sequence is a female donor with ankylosing spondylitis or in good health (not recorded which). The CDR3 loop is CASSFWTQETQYF. The DNA for the CDR3 is TGTGCCAGCAGCTTCTGGACCCAAGAGACCCAGTACTTC. Looking up the rest from reference TRBV7-2 and TRBJ2-5 gives the full variable domain: GAGVSQSPSNKVTEKGKDVELRCDPISGHTALYWYRQSLGQGLEFLIYFQGNSAPDKSGLPSDRFSAERTGGSVSTLTIQRTQQEDSAVYLCASSFWTQETQYFGPGTRLLVL.